These 12 T cell receptor beta chains originate from one sample sequenced in a study of identical twins. TCRdb ran MiXCR on the 5' RACE reads and lists one entry per CDR3 protein. The sample contains 1.5 million to 2 million distinct CDR3 sequences, around 33% of which appear only once. The sample taken for sequencing was cord blood. The origin of the receptors is a newborn girl in good health.

On this clonotype itself: An end of the junction does not agree with germline; a read error may underlie this. This chain links TRBV5-1 with TRBJ2-6; D uncertain. The CDR3 is 16 residues long. Germline CDR1 is SGHRS and CDR2 is YFSETQ. The DNA for the CDR3 is TGTGCCAGCAGCTTAACGTTGGGATCTGGGGCCAACGTCCTGACTTTC. Translated, it gives CASSLTLGSGANVLTF. Full variable domain (outside the CDR3, taken from reference TRBV5-1 and TRBJ2-6): KAGVTQTPRYLIKTRGQQVTLSCSPISGHRSVSWYQQTPGQGLQFLFEYFSETQRNKGNFPGRFSGRQFSNSRSEMNVSTLELGDSALYLCASSLTLGSGANVLTFGAGSRLTVL.

This clonotype was recorded a few times. The chain couples TRBV4-2 to TRBJ2-1; 7 positions agree with TRBD2. The DNA matches TRBJ2-7 better at its end, which makes the J call doubtful. CDR1 and CDR2 (germline): LGHNA, YNFKEQ. This CDR3 contains 16 residues. The CDR3 is CASSQATSWTYNEQYF. In nucleotides, the CDR3 is TGTGCCAGCAGCCAAGCGACTAGCTGGACCTACAATGAGCAGTACTTC.

The J gene is TRBJ1-2, the V gene TRBV4-2; D might be TRBD1 (5 bases). V dropped 1 base and J dropped 6 bases, with 15 bases sitting between them. This CDR3 comprises 15 residues. Looked up from germline, CDR1 is LGHNA and CDR2 is YNFKEQ. The CDR3 region is CASSQGAGRADGYTF. CDR3 nucleotide sequence: TGTGCCAGCAGCCAAGGGGCAGGGAGAGCAGATGGCTACACCTTC.

In this sample, this clonotype turned up a few times. The genes are TRBV27 and TRBJ2-4, with D perhaps TRBD1 (6 bases). The germline CDR1 and CDR2 sequences are MNHEY and SMNVEV (reference sequence). CDR3 length: 11 residues. V shed 11 bases and J shed 13 bases, with 18 bases lying between them. The CDR3 DNA is TGTGCCGGAGTCCTAGGGGGAGAGCAGTACTTC. It encodes CAGVLGGEQYF.

This clonotype was recorded once. A read error may explain this, as a much larger clone is one base away. CDR3 protein: CASSLSLAGACEQYF. CDR3 in DNA: TGTGCCAGCAGTTTGTCACTAGCGGGAGCCTGTGAGCAGTACTTC. V usage is TRBV28 and J usage is TRBJ2-7; 11 bases are shared with TRBD2. Germline CDR1 MDHEN, CDR2 SYDVKM. The CDR3 loop spans 15 amino acids. The junction had 8 bases not matched to a gene; V was cut back by 3 bases and J by 7 bases.

In DNA, the CDR3 is TGTGCCACCAGTGACCGGGCGGACAATGAGCAGTTCTTC. It is translated as CATSDRADNEQFF. V and J are TRBV24-1 and TRBJ2-1; no clear D. Looked up from germline, CDR1 is KGHDR and CDR2 is SFDVKD. Trimming took off 4 bases at V and 5 bases at J, with 8 bases between the two ends. The CDR3 runs 13 residues.

This clonotype was counted a few times. As DNA, the CDR3 is TGTGCCAGCAGTTTTCAGGGGGCAAGCAATCAGCCCCAGCATTTT. Protein: CASSFQGASNQPQHF. This rearrangement joins TRBV12-3 or TRBV12-4 to TRBJ1-5; 8 bases match TRBD1. The CDR3 covers 15 residues. With 3 bases clipped from V and 1 base from J, the junction kept 2 bases outside the gene matches.

This clonotype was counted between two and nine times. The V call is TRBV11-2, the J call TRBJ2-1; 12 bases align to TRBD2. Germline V gene data show CDR1 as SGHAT and CDR2 as FQNNGV. The junction had 10 bases not matched to a gene; V was cut back by 5 bases and J by 8 bases. This CDR3 contains 16 residues. CDR3 nucleotides: TGTGCCAGCAGCCCTGGACTAGCGGGGAGAATCCATGAGCAGTTCTTC. Translating it yields CASSPGLAGRIHEQFF.

The CDR3 DNA reads TGTGCCAGCAGCCGGGACAACTACAATGAGCAGTACTTC. Translation: CASSRDNYNEQYF. The chain is built from TRBV2 and TRBJ2-1; a possible D gene is TRBD1 (6 bases). The J call could be wrong; TRBJ2-7 is a better fit for the DNA end. CDR1 SNHLY and CDR2 FYNNEI come from the germline V gene. The CDR3 runs to 13 residues.

CDR3 in amino acids: CASSQDAWGSSYNEQFF. CDR3 DNA: TGTGCCAGCAGCCAAGATGCGTGGGGGAGCTCCTACAATGAGCAGTTCTTC. The V call is TRBV3-1, the J call TRBJ2-1, with D possibly being TRBD1 or TRBD2 (5 bases each). The CDR3 spans 17 residues. Germline values: CDR1 LGHDT, CDR2 YNNKEL (reference sequence). V lost 0 bases and J 0 bases, leaving 12 bases between the germline ends.

In this sample, this clonotype turned up once. The V gene is TRBV24-1, the J gene TRBJ2-5; 9 bases align to TRBD1. The DNA matches TRBJ2-7 better at its end, which makes the J call doubtful. The CDR3 has 13 residues. From germline, CDR1 is KGHDR and CDR2 SFDVKD. Here the CDR3 reads CATSEPQGAEQYF. The CDR3 DNA is TGTGCCACCAGTGAACCACAGGGGGCCGAGCAGTACTTC.

Notes on this clonotype: A junction boundary mismatches the germline segment, possibly from a read error. V usage is TRBV7-6 and J usage is TRBJ2-3; TRBD2 agrees at 10 bases. From germline, CDR1 is SGHVS and CDR2 FNYEAQ. This CDR3 has 14 amino acids. The CDR3 nucleotides read TGTGCCAGCAGCCTAGCGGGGGTCACAGATACGAAGTATTTT. This gives the protein CASSLAGVTDTKYF.